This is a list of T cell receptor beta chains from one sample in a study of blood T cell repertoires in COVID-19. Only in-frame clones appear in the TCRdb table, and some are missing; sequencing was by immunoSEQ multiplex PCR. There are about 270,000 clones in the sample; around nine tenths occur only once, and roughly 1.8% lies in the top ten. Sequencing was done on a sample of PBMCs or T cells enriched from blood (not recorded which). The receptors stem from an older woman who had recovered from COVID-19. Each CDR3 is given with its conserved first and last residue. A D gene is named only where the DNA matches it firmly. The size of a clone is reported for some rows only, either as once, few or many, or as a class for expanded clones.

CDR3: CASSRQGVGNEQFF; DNA: TGTGCCAGCAGCCGACAGGGGGTCGGTAATGAGCAGTTCTTC; length: 14; J: TRBJ2-1; V: TRBV2; D: TRBD1; size: -
CDR3: CASSSTGTNEKLFF; DNA: TGCGCCAGCAGCTCTACAGGGACTAATGAAAAACTGTTTTTT; length: 14; J: TRBJ1-4; V: TRBV5-1; D: -; size: -
CDR3: CAWSVQGLANEKLFF; DNA: TGTGCCTGGAGTGTACAAGGACTTGCTAATGAAAAACTGTTTTTT; length: 15; J: TRBJ1-4; V: TRBV30; D: -; size: -
CDR3: CASSQRLGLGGPYEQYF; DNA: TGTGCCAGCAGCCAGAGATTAGGACTAGGGGGACCCTACGAGCAGTACTTC; length: 17; J: TRBJ2-7; V: TRBV3-1/TRBV3-2; D: -; size: -
CDR3: CASSLAPQGIDYEQYF; DNA: TGCGCCAGCAGCTTGGCCCCCCAGGGAATTGACTACGAGCAGTACTTC; length: 16; J: TRBJ2-7; V: TRBV5-1; D: -; size: -
CDR3: CASSQRGDTQYF; DNA: TGTGCCAGCAGTCAAAGGGGGGATACGCAGTATTTT; length: 12; J: TRBJ2-3; V: TRBV6-1; D: -; size: -
CDR3: CASSEGRYEQYF; DNA: TGTGCCAGTAGCGAGGGCCGCTACGAGCAGTACTTC; length: 12; J: TRBJ2-7; V: TRBV19; D: -; size: -
CDR3: CASLPFSNTGELFF; DNA: TGTGCCAGCCTACCTTTTTCGAACACCGGGGAGCTGTTTTTT; length: 14; J: TRBJ2-2; V: TRBV2; D: -; size: -
CDR3: CASSNGGKSYNEQFF; DNA: TGTGCCAGCAGCAACGGCGGGAAGTCCTACAATGAGCAGTTCTTC; length: 15; J: TRBJ2-1; V: TRBV7-3; D: -; size: -
CDR3: CASSSGVTQYF; DNA: TGTGCCAGCAGTTCCGGTGTAACGCAGTATTTT; length: 11; J: TRBJ2-3; V: TRBV6-2/TRBV6-3; D: -; size: -
CDR3: CASGGDGYEQYF; DNA: TGCGCCAGCGGAGGGGATGGCTACGAGCAGTACTTC; length: 12; J: TRBJ2-7; V: TRBV10-2; D: -; size: -
CDR3: CASSPTSGSNEQFF; DNA: TGCGCCAGCAGTCCGACTAGCGGGTCCAATGAGCAGTTCTTC; length: 14; J: TRBJ2-1; V: TRBV10-1; D: TRBD2; size: -
CDR3: CASSLESGGNTIYF; DNA: TGCGCCAGCAGCCTGGAATCAGGGGGAAACACCATATATTTT; length: 14; J: TRBJ1-3; V: TRBV5-1; D: -; size: -
CDR3: CASSLAGVRTDTQYF; DNA: TGTGCCAGCAGTCTAGCGGGAGTCCGGACAGATACGCAGTATTTT; length: 15; J: TRBJ2-3; V: TRBV2; D: TRBD2; size: -
CDR3: CASSLGGRMAGYTF; DNA: TGCGCCAGCAGCTTGGGGGGGCGTATGGCTGGCTACACCTTC; length: 14; J: TRBJ1-2; V: TRBV5-1; D: -; size: -
CDR3: CASSFDRGMYNEQFF; DNA: TGTGCCAGCAGCTTCGACAGGGGGATGTACAATGAGCAGTTCTTC; length: 15; J: TRBJ2-1; V: TRBV7-2; D: TRBD1; size: -
CDR3: CASSASGSSYNEQFF; DNA: TGTGCCAGCAGTGCAAGCGGGAGCTCCTACAATGAGCAGTTCTTC; length: 15; J: TRBJ2-1; V: TRBV2; D: TRBD2; size: -
CDR3: CASRPPGGGELFF; DNA: TGTGCCAGCAGACCCCCCGGGGGCGGGGAGCTGTTTTTT; length: 13; J: TRBJ2-2; V: TRBV7-3; D: -; size: few
CDR3: CASRAAAGQSRTGELFF; DNA: TGTGCCAGCAGAGCCGCGGCGGGGCAATCGCGCACCGGGGAGCTGTTTTTT; length: 17; J: TRBJ2-2; V: TRBV6-4; D: -; size: -
CDR3: CASGGQGLDTQYF; DNA: TGTGCCAGCGGGGGACAGGGGTTAGATACGCAGTATTTT; length: 13; J: TRBJ2-3; V: TRBV12-3/TRBV12-4; D: TRBD1; size: -
CDR3: CASRPTGADGKLFF; DNA: TGTGCCAGCAGACCTACAGGGGCCGATGGAAAACTGTTTTTT; length: 14; J: TRBJ1-4; V: TRBV7-9; D: TRBD1; size: -
CDR3: CASSLTTRTTGELFF; DNA: TGTGCCAGCAGTCTGACGACACGAACCACCGGGGAGCTGTTTTTT; length: 15; J: TRBJ2-2; V: TRBV27; D: -; size: -